These 2 T cell receptor beta chains originate from one sample sequenced in a study of blood T cell repertoires in COVID-19. The assay was immunoSEQ multiplex PCR, and TCRdb's table has in-frame clones only and misses some. The data hold about 140,000 clones, with 84% observed a single time. The sample consisted of peripheral blood. All receptors derive from a human donor in a cohort sampled during active COVID-19.

This clone was counted a single time. The rearrangement links TRBV7-9 to TRBJ2-1; 7 bases are shared with TRBD2. The V gene end was trimmed by 8 bases and the J gene end by 3 bases; junction bases not matched to a gene: 4. CDR3 length: 13 amino acids. Germline V CDR1 and CDR2: SEHNR, FQNEAQ (reference sequence). The CDR3 DNA sequence: TGTGCCAGCGGGAGCGGGGACTACAATGAGCAGTTCTTC. Protein sequence: CASGSGDYNEQFF. Combining the CDR3 with reference TRBV7-9 and TRBJ2-1 gives the whole variable domain DTGVSQNPRHKITKRGQNVTFRCDPISEHNRLYWYRQTLGQGPEFLTYFQNEAQLEKSRLLSDRFSAERPKGSFSTLEIQRTEQGDSAMYLCASGSGDYNEQFFGPGTRLTVL.

In this sample, this clone turned up once. This sequence joins TRBV9 and TRBJ2-2; D gene uncertain. This CDR3 comprises 16 residues. Trimming took 0 bases from V and 0 from J, leaving 9 bases between them. Germline V CDR1 and CDR2: SGDLS, YYNGEE. The CDR3 DNA is TGTGCCAGCAGCGTAGGGCGGCACGCGAACACCGGGGAGCTGTTTTTT. It specifies CASSVGRHANTGELFF.